This T cell receptor beta chain was found in a study of shared clonotypes between healthy human individuals. CDR3 size: 15 residues. The germline CDR1 and CDR2 sequences are SNHLY and FYNNEI. With 7 bases clipped from V and 2 bases from J, the junction kept 8 bases outside the gene matches. TCRdb keeps only in-frame clones here, not all; method: immunoSEQ multiplex PCR. The sample holds over 2 million clones; around 93% are singletons and the top ten take about 0.41%. The material sequenced was naive CD4+ T cells from PBMCs. Subset noted: CD45RA+ positively selected. The J gene is TRBJ2-3, the V gene TRBV2; 8 nucleotides agree with TRBD1. The source of this sequence is a man in his late teens or twenties in good health. Some clones in this sample may be carry-over from other donors' samples. The CDR3 bases are TGTGCCAGCATTCAGGGGGCGGGGCTCACAGATACGCAGTATTTT. It yields the protein CASIQGAGLTDTQYF.